This TCR beta chain came from a study of T cell responses to AZD1222 COVID-19 vaccine (dated by TCRdb to about 2021). A note on the overall study: AZD1222 recipients with second doses at about 4 weeks or about 12 weeks were pooled, because spike-specific TCR depth and breadth did not differ between schedules. TCR sequencing covered 230 or so trial participants: nearly 210 given two doses of AZD1222 and 26 given two doses of MenACWY control vaccine. Trial participants were enrolled by age into subgroups of 18-55, 56-69 and 70-plus years, and roughly 160, 29 and 62 TCR-sequenced participants, respectively, were included in these subgroups. What the study reported, not specific to this receptor: The 56-69-year group was small, and its depth increase did not reach significance, likely because of low power. Nearly half of unique spike-specific TCRs reportedly recognized epitopes outside regions mutated in the B.1.351 and B.1.1.7 variants. The vaccine-associated CD4 TCRs covered the entire spike protein, and the dominant responses fell in regions 160-218 and 743-854. Most participants were white British and females outnumbered males, and the authors suggested that clonal diversity may have been underestimated. Because no samples from the day 14 peak response were available, repertoires could be characterized only after the peak T cell response. Conclusions about previously exposed vaccinees are limited, since just 5 to 7 AZD1222 recipients were seropositive for SARS-CoV-2 at baseline. After two AZD1222 doses, spike-specific TCR breadth and depth were significantly higher than at day 0 and than in MenACWY recipients.

Trimming costs V 0 bases and J 3 bases, and their ends lie 8 bases apart. The CDR3 contains 14 residues, cysteine and phenylalanine counted. Kept here is only the CDR3 DNA, which spans 42 bases and is read in frame from base 1. As encoded in the germline V gene, CDR1 is SGHRS while CDR2 is YFSETQ. Interpreted using the paper, the time point label stands for: baseline before first vaccination. Vaccinee samples were obtained from the UK trials COV001 and COV002, which included a single-blind randomized controlled phase 2/3 trial of AZD1222 (ChAdOx1 nCoV-19) in healthy adults. For TCRbeta chain sequencing, PBMC samples from trial participants were taken at day 0 and at day 28 after the second dose. The CDR3 regions of human TCRbeta chains were analyzed by immunosequencing. In the authors' own workflow: TCRs in the repertoires were matched against a reference library of SARS-CoV-2-specific TCRs that had been generated with the MIRA antigen-specificity platform. Breadth was defined as the fraction of unique TCRs that were SARS-CoV-2-associated. Depth was defined as the fraction of total T cells that were SARS-CoV-2-associated. Using the MIRA data, each spike-specific TCR was mapped to the spike region that the TCR reacts to and placed in a CD4 or CD8 class. Log10-transformed breadth and depth values were compared by one-way ANOVA with Sidak's multiple comparisons tests. TCRdb re-hosts the immuneACCESS table, in-frame sequences only. Its copies lack some clones; in the studies checked, an unresolved V gene accounts for under half of them, and the cause for the rest is not known. V and J calls and clone size are as listed in that table; D and trimming were resolved from the DNA. Here the sample has about 97,000 clones; roughly 84% occur a single time. 2.5% to 3.5% of the sample is in the top ten clones.

In the case of this clone: The target of this receptor is not known. Base-call qualities are not available, and no considerably larger clone is one nucleotide away. The same CDR3 is also encoded by other DNA sequences in this sample.

The rearrangement joined TRBV5-1 to TRBJ2-3; a weak D assignment points to TRBD2 (6 bases agree). Sequences were derived from peripheral blood, sampled on day 0 of AZD1222 vaccination. The receptor was isolated from an adult in good health. Read as DNA, the sequence is TGCGCCAGCAGCTTGGGGCGGGGAACAGATACGCAGTATTTT. Its translation is CASSLGRGTDTQYF. The entire variable domain, with the stretches around the CDR3 drawn from the reference TRBV5-1 and TRBJ2-3 proteins, is KAGVTQTPRYLIKTRGQQVTLSCSPISGHRSVSWYQQTPGQGLQFLFEYFSETQRNKGNFPGRFSGRQFSNSRSEMNVSTLELGDSALYLCASSLGRGTDTQYFGPGTRLTVL.